This passage covers 14 T cell receptor beta chains from one sample sequenced in a study of cytomegalovirus exposure and HLA in healthy donors. Primers for the PCR totalled 60 Vbeta and 13 Jbeta. Profiled with immunoSEQ multiplex PCR; TCRdb holds only in-frame clones, not every one. Of 150,000 to 200,000 clones in the sample, almost 80% were seen once. The source material was PBMCs. These receptor sequences come from a male donor in good health and CMV-seronegative.

This clone has just a few counts. J is TRBJ1-6 and V is TRBV19, with D uncertain. Trimming cost V 3 bases and J 14 bases, with 2 bases left between them. This CDR3 comprises 9 residues. Germline V gene data show CDR1 as LNHDA and CDR2 as SQIVND (reference sequence). The CDR3, as DNA: TGTGCCAGTAGTATCACCCTCCACTTT. Translation: CASSITLHF.

This chain connects TRBV6-6 to TRBJ1-1; a weak D match, TRBD1 (6 bases). V lost 4 bases to trimming and J lost 3 bases, with 15 bases between them. CDR1 and CDR2 from the germline V gene are MNHNY and SVGAGI (reference sequence). CDR3 length equals 15 residues. The chain's CDR3 is CASSSGTFVHTEAFF. The CDR3 DNA sequence: TGTGCCAGCAGTTCCGGGACATTCGTACACACTGAAGCTTTCTTT.

This chain joins TRBV7-3 and TRBJ2-1; 16 bases are a match to TRBD2. Trimming at V came to 5 bases and at J to 4 bases, leaving 2 bases not matched to a gene. CDR3 length: 16 residues. CDR1 and CDR2 (germline): SGHTA, FQGTGA. This CDR3 reads CASSLGLAGGYNEQFF. DNA for the CDR3: TGTGCCAGCAGCCTGGGACTAGCGGGGGGGTACAATGAGCAGTTCTTC.

In its sample, this clone was seen a few times. The gene calls are TRBV7-2 and TRBJ2-6; maybe TRBD1 (6 bases). The germline V gene encodes CDR1 SGHTA and CDR2 FQGNSA. Trimming stripped 5 bases from V and 0 bases from J, with 11 bases between. CDR3 length: 16 amino acids. DNA of the CDR3: TGTGCCAGCAGCCCGGGACACCACTCTGGGGCCAACGTCCTGACTTTC. Translated: CASSPGHHSGANVLTF.

This sequence joins TRBV9 and TRBJ2-1; D is unresolved. Germline V CDR1 and CDR2: SGDLS, YYNGEE. This CDR3 contains 14 residues. V was clipped by 0 bases and J by 3 bases, with 7 bases between them. The CDR3 nucleotides are TGTGCCAGCAGCGTAGTTTCTAGCTACAATGAGCAGTTCTTC. Amino acids: CASSVVSSYNEQFF.

V is TRBV12-5 and J is TRBJ2-1; TRBD2 aligns across 11 bases. This CDR3 spans 18 amino acids. V was clipped by 2 bases and J by 3 bases; unmatched bases: 9. Germline V CDR1 and CDR2: LGHNT, FRNRAP. The CDR3 DNA reads as TGTGCTAGTGGTTTGCTTAGCGGGAGGGCCAACATCTACAATGAGCAGTTCTTC. Translation gives CASGLLSGRANIYNEQFF.

V gene TRBV5-6 combines with J gene TRBJ2-5, with 8 bases matching TRBD1. The CDR3 extends over 15 amino acids. Germline assignment: CDR1 SGHDT and CDR2 YYEEEE. V dropped 0 bases and J dropped 1; count of bases not matched to a gene: 2. The CDR3 region has the DNA TGTGCCAGCAGCTTGGCCGGACAGGGCCAAGAGACCCAGTACTTC. Translation: CASSLAGQGQETQYF. Complete variable domain (other parts from reference TRBV5-6 and TRBJ2-5): DAGVTQSPTHLIKTRGQQVTLRCSPKSGHDTVSWYQQALGQGPQFIFQYYEEEERQRGNFPDRFSGHQFPNYSSELNVNALLLGDSALYLCASSLAGQGQETQYFGPGTRLLVL.

The table lists this clone with a count of one. This chain connects TRBV30 to TRBJ1-3; D remains unclear. CDR1 and CDR2 from the germline V gene are GTSNPN and SVGIG (reference sequence). The CDR3 runs to 14 residues. V lost 4 bases and J 0 bases, leaving 10 bases between the germline ends. CDR3 in DNA: TGTGCCTGGAATATCGGGTCCTCTGGAAACACCATATATTTT. Protein sequence: CAWNIGSSGNTIYF.

This clone turned up a few times. The chain carries TRBV10-3 and TRBJ1-2; 7 nucleotides line up with TRBD1. J was trimmed by 5 bases and V by 6 bases; bases with no gene match: 12. The CDR3 covers 15 residues. The germline V gene encodes CDR1 ENHRY and CDR2 SYGVKD. The CDR3 bases are TGTGCCATCAGCCGCCCTTCCGACAGGGAATATGGCTACACCTTC. Protein product: CAISRPSDREYGYTF.

To note about this clone: The junction and the germline gene differ at one end; a read error may be behind it. The chain combines TRBV20-1 with TRBJ1-1; a possible D gene is TRBD1 (6 bases). The CDR3 contains 9 residues. Germline V lookup: CDR1 DFQATT, CDR2 SNEGSKA (reference sequence). The DNA for the CDR3 is TGCAGTGCCACCGGGACACCAATCTTT. Its protein product is CSATGTPIF.

The chain combines TRBV30 with TRBJ2-1; 11 nucleotides line up with TRBD2. The germline V gene has CDR1 GTSNPN and CDR2 SVGIG (reference sequence). The CDR3 is 13 amino acids. J gave up 10 bases and V 5 bases, and 7 bases lay outside the gene matches. CDR3 region: CAWGPLAGVEQFF. In DNA form, the CDR3 reads TGTGCCTGGGGACCACTAGCGGGAGTGGAGCAGTTCTTC.

This clone was counted a few times. The genes are TRBV11-2 and TRBJ1-6; 8 bases align to TRBD1. CDR3 length: 15 amino acids. CDR1 and CDR2 (germline): SGHAT, FQNNGV. V shed 5 bases, J shed 10 bases, and the junction held 10 bases outside the gene matches. DNA of the CDR3: TGTGCCAGCAGCCCGGAGGACAGGGCCTACTCACCCCTCCACTTT. This gives the protein CASSPEDRAYSPLHF.

The chain combines TRBV5-1 with TRBJ1-3; 7 positions agree with TRBD1. Germline CDR1 SGHRS, CDR2 YFSETQ. The CDR3 consists of 15 residues. Trimming took 0 bases from V and 4 from J; bases not matched to a gene: 4. The DNA of the CDR3 is TGCGCCAGCAGCTTGGATGAGGGGGCAGGAAACACCATATATTTT. This sequence encodes CASSLDEGAGNTIYF.

The V and J genes are TRBV19 and TRBJ2-1, with TRBD2 matching 11 bases. Germline V lookup: CDR1 LNHDA, CDR2 SQIVND (reference sequence). V lost 6 bases to trimming and J lost 6 bases; unmatched junction nucleotides: 4. The length of the CDR3 is 14 residues. CDR3 protein: CASSLAGGTNEQFF. DNA for the CDR3: TGTGCCAGTAGCCTAGCGGGGGGTACCAATGAGCAGTTCTTC.